Below, 25 T cell receptor beta chains from the same sample are listed, as sequenced in a study of blood T cell repertoires in COVID-19. Assay: immunoSEQ multiplex PCR; the TCRdb copy retains only in-frame clones and omits some. The profile shows approximately 380,000 clones, around 85% of them singletons. Input material: peripheral blood. Receptors were obtained from a woman between 18 and 29 years old with acute or convalescent COVID-19.

The chain combines TRBV15 with TRBJ1-1, with 11 bases fitting TRBD1. J lost 4 bases, V lost 2 bases, and 3 bases had no gene match. The CDR3 spans 15 residues. Germline values: CDR1 LNHNV, CDR2 YYDKDF (reference sequence). The CDR3 here is CATSRKGQGGTEAFF. CDR3 in DNA: TGTGCCACCAGCAGAAAGGGACAGGGGGGCACTGAAGCTTTCTTT.

The rearrangement links TRBV21-1 to TRBJ1-2. TRBV21-1 is reported as a pseudogene. The CDR3 consists of 15 residues. The CDR3 reads CASGFKALDGYGYTF. In DNA, the CDR3 is TGTGCCAGCGGCTTTAAGGCCCTAGATGGATATGGCTACACCTTC.

The chain is built from TRBV7-3 and TRBJ2-3, with D possibly being TRBD2 (6 bases). V gave up 6 bases and J gave up 6 bases, with 13 bases separating them. The CDR3 spans 13 residues. Germline V lookup: CDR1 SGHTA, CDR2 FQGTGA. CDR3 loop: CASRANSGDTQYF. For the CDR3, the DNA is TGTGCCAGCAGAGCCAACAGCGGGGATACGCAGTATTTT.

The chain is built from TRBV7-9 and TRBJ1-1; D ambiguous. The germline V gene has CDR1 SEHNR and CDR2 FQNEAQ (reference sequence). V lost 5 bases and J 2 bases, leaving 9 bases between the germline ends. The CDR3 covers 13 residues. In DNA form, the CDR3 reads TGTGCCAGCAGCATAACAGAAAACACTGAAGCTTTCTTT. Amino acids: CASSITENTEAFF.

V is TRBV19 and J is TRBJ1-2, with D perhaps matching TRBD1 (5 bases). CDR3 length equals 15 residues. Germline V gene lookup returns CDR1 LNHDA and CDR2 SQIVND (reference sequence). Trimming removed 5 bases from V and 4 bases from J, with 17 bases in between. In DNA form, the CDR3 reads TGTGCCAGTAGTCATGGGGGGTCCCGATTCTATGGCTACACCTTC. This gives the protein CASSHGGSRFYGYTF. The whole variable domain, remainder taken from reference TRBV19 and TRBJ1-2, is DGGITQSPKYLFRKEGQNVTLSCEQNLNHDAMYWYRQDPGQGLRLIYYSQIVNDFQKGDIAEGYSVSREKKESFPLTVTSAQKNPTAFYLCASSHGGSRFYGYTFGSGTRLTVV.

This chain joins TRBV7-3 and TRBJ1-2; TRBD1 is a possible D gene (5 bases). Trimming left V 2 bases short and J 6 bases short, with 19 bases between. Germline V gene lookup returns CDR1 SGHTA and CDR2 FQGTGA. This CDR3 is built from 16 residues. CDR3 amino acids: CASSLDGGGAVDGYTF. In nucleotides, the CDR3 is TGTGCCAGCAGCTTAGATGGAGGAGGGGCGGTCGATGGCTACACCTTC.

This clone was counted once. This chain joins TRBV4-1 and TRBJ1-2, with a tentative D call TRBD1 (5 bases). V was trimmed by 0 bases and J by 7 bases, leaving 15 bases between them. The CDR3 is 15 amino acids. Germline CDR1 MGHRA, CDR2 YSYEKL. The CDR3 DNA sequence: TGCGCCAGCAGCCAAGAAAATCCAGGGTCGGGTGGCTACACCTTC. Translation: CASSQENPGSGGYTF.

This chain links TRBV19 with TRBJ1-1, with D unresolved. The length of the CDR3 is 13 residues. Trimming removed 4 bases at V and 1 base at J, with 7 bases between. CDR1 LNHDA and CDR2 SQIVND come from the germline V gene (reference sequence). CDR3 amino acids: CASSSLTNTEAFF. In DNA, the CDR3 is TGTGCCAGTAGTAGCCTAACGAACACTGAAGCTTTCTTT.

The rearrangement uses TRBV19 and TRBJ2-7; 11 positions agree with TRBD2. Germline V gene data show CDR1 as LNHDA and CDR2 as SQIVND (reference sequence). The length of the CDR3 is 14 residues. The junction had 6 bases not matched to a gene; V was cut back by 7 bases and J by 4 bases. Written as DNA, the CDR3 is TGTGCCAGTACCCTTACTAGCGGGGGATACGAGCAGTACTTC. Translated: CASTLTSGGYEQYF.

The chain recombines TRBV5-8 with TRBJ2-7, with TRBD1 matching over 10 bases. Germline loops: CDR1 SGHTS, CDR2 YDEGEE. The CDR3 has 14 amino acids. V gave up 4 bases and J gave up 6 bases; unmatched junction bases: 7. CDR3 residues: CASSPDRGRLEQYF. In nucleotides, the CDR3 is TGTGCCAGCAGCCCCGACAGGGGGCGGCTCGAGCAGTACTTC.

The rearrangement uses TRBV2 and TRBJ2-7, with 8 nucleotides matching TRBD1. Germline values: CDR1 SNHLY, CDR2 FYNNEI. The CDR3 spans 14 residues. With V trimmed by 10 bases and J by 4 bases, 12 bases remained unmatched. CDR3 nucleotide sequence: TGTGCCACACTCCGGGACAGGCTTCTGTACGAGCAGTACTTC. It codes for CATLRDRLLYEQYF.

The chain recombines TRBV5-1 with TRBJ2-1; D remains unclear. Germline V gene data show CDR1 as SGHRS and CDR2 as YFSETQ. The CDR3 totals 13 residues. V was cut by 6 bases and J by 3 bases, with 10 bases left in between. The CDR3 protein is CASNNYLYNEQFF. CDR3 bases: TGCGCCAGCAACAACTACCTCTACAATGAGCAGTTCTTC.

The rearrangement uses TRBV27 and TRBJ2-7, with 10 nucleotides matching TRBD1. The V and J ends lost 4 bases and 4 bases, in that order; junction bases with no gene match: 4. Germline V gene lookup returns CDR1 MNHEY and CDR2 SMNVEV (reference sequence). The CDR3 sequence is 14 residues long. The CDR3 coding sequence is TGTGCCAGCAGTTCCGACAGGGGGCAGTACGAGCAGTACTTC. Amino acids: CASSSDRGQYEQYF.

The gene calls are TRBV5-1 and TRBJ2-1; the match to TRBD2 covers 9 bases. The V gene's germline CDR1 is SGHRS and CDR2 YFSETQ. V was pared by 2 bases and J by 5 bases, with 2 bases of the junction left unmatched. The length of the CDR3 is 14 residues. The CDR3 sequence is CASSLQRGDNEQFF. In DNA, the CDR3 is TGCGCCAGCAGCTTACAGCGGGGGGACAATGAGCAGTTCTTC.

The chain combines TRBV4-1 with TRBJ1-2, with 7 bases identical to TRBD1. Per germline, CDR1 MGHRA and CDR2 YSYEKL. J was trimmed by 2 bases and V by 2 bases; bases with no gene match: 5. The CDR3 has 15 amino acids. The CDR3 is CASSQPETGNYGYTF. As DNA, the CDR3 is TGCGCCAGCAGCCAACCAGAGACAGGGAACTATGGCTACACCTTC.

The rearrangement links TRBV9 to TRBJ2-7; D gene ambiguous. Germline CDR1 reads SGDLS; CDR2 reads YYNGEE. Trimming left V 7 bases short and J 1 base short, with 9 bases between. The CDR3 is 12 amino acids. In DNA form, the CDR3 reads TGTGCCAGCGCGTCCCTGTCCTACGAGCAGTACTTC. This translates into CASASLSYEQYF.

Points on this clone: The same CDR3 arises from other DNA sequences in this sample as well. The J gene is TRBJ1-5, the V gene TRBV7-8, with unresolved D. Germline V gene lookup returns CDR1 SGHVS and CDR2 FQNEAQ. Trimming pared 1 base from V and 4 bases from J, leaving 8 bases between. CDR3 length: 14 amino acids. This CDR3 reads CASSLGSGNQPQHF. CDR3 nucleotides: TGTGCCAGCAGCTTAGGTAGCGGGAATCAGCCCCAGCATTTT.

In its sample, this clone was seen a few times. The CDR3 nucleotides read TGTGCCAGTAGCCTGGGACTAGCGGGTCTCAATGAGCAGTTCTTC. Its protein product is CASSLGLAGLNEQFF. This rearrangement joins TRBV19 to TRBJ2-1; 12 bases are shared with TRBD2. CDR1 LNHDA and CDR2 SQIVND come from the germline V gene (reference sequence). V shed 6 bases, J shed 6 bases, and the junction held 6 bases outside the gene matches. There are 15 residues in the CDR3. Filled out from reference TRBV19 and TRBJ2-1, the complete variable domain reads DGGITQSPKYLFRKEGQNVTLSCEQNLNHDAMYWYRQDPGQGLRLIYYSQIVNDFQKGDIAEGYSVSREKKESFPLTVTSAQKNPTAFYLCASSLGLAGLNEQFFGPGTRLTVL.

V gene TRBV18 combines with J gene TRBJ1-5, with a possible D match to TRBD1 (6 bases). CDR1 is KGHSH, CDR2 LQKENI, per germline. The CDR3 has 15 residues. The germline V and J ends were trimmed by 2 bases and 3 bases, with 11 bases remaining between them. The CDR3 DNA is TGTGCCAGCTCACCAAGCACAGGGAACAATCAGCCCCAGCATTTT. It encodes CASSPSTGNNQPQHF.

The chain employs TRBV29-1 and TRBJ2-7; TRBD1 is a possible D gene (5 bases). V was shortened by 4 bases and J by 4 bases, with 20 bases between the two germline ends. The germline V gene encodes CDR1 SQVTM and CDR2 ANQGSEA. CDR3 size: 15 residues. The CDR3 loop is CSVVWQGNSMYEQYF. The CDR3 coding sequence is TGCAGCGTTGTATGGCAGGGAAACTCGATGTACGAGCAGTACTTC.

This chain connects TRBV3-1 (or the pseudogene TRBV3-2) to TRBJ1-4, with D possibly matching TRBD1 (5 bases). Germline-derived CDR1 and CDR2 are LGHDT and YNNKEL (reference sequence). The V end lost 4 bases, the J end lost 8 bases, and 17 bases lay between the germline ends. This CDR3 comprises 15 residues. CDR3 region: CASSPSLRSGEKLFF. CDR3 sequence (DNA): TGTGCCAGCAGCCCGTCCTTGCGCTCAGGGGAAAAACTGTTTTTT.

This clone was observed once. The chain combines TRBV5-1 with TRBJ2-1; D is unresolved. The germline V gene encodes CDR1 SGHRS and CDR2 YFSETQ. The CDR3 runs 16 residues. V was trimmed by 4 bases and J by 0 bases, leaving 14 bases between them. CDR3 in amino acids: CASSPSLGSSYNEQFF. CDR3 nucleotides: TGCGCCAGCAGCCCTTCTCTAGGTAGCTCCTACAATGAGCAGTTCTTC.

The gene calls are TRBV28 and TRBJ1-4; D is perhaps TRBD1 (6 bases). Germline V CDR1 and CDR2: MDHEN, SYDVKM. The CDR3 runs to 13 residues. Between the trimmed V and J ends, which lost 6 bases and 3 bases, there was a span of 8 bases. The CDR3 region has the DNA TGTGCCAGCAGGGACAGATCTAATGAAAAACTGTTTTTT. This codes for CASRDRSNEKLFF. The full variable domain, completed using reference TRBV28 and TRBJ1-4, is DVKVTQSSRYLVKRTGEKVFLECVQDMDHENMFWYRQDPGLGLRLIYFSYDVKMKEKGDIPEGYSVSREKKERFSLILESASTNQTSMYLCASRDRSNEKLFFGSGTQLSVL.

CDR3 residues: CASRPRGLGGYTF. The CDR3 nucleotides read TGCGCCAGCAGACCCAGGGGGCTGGGAGGCTACACCTTC. The rearrangement uses TRBV10-2 and TRBJ1-2; 8 nucleotides line up with TRBD1. The CDR3 runs to 13 residues. Germline lookup yields CDR1 WSHSY and CDR2 SAAADI. V lost 6 bases and J lost 8; bases outside the gene matches: 8.

The chain recombines TRBV5-1 with TRBJ1-1, with D hard to call. The V gene's germline CDR1 is SGHRS and CDR2 YFSETQ. V was pared by 1 base and J by 6 bases, with 13 bases between. This CDR3 contains 14 residues. The CDR3 region is CASSLNTLISEAFF. CDR3 nucleotide sequence: TGCGCCAGCAGCTTGAACACCTTAATCTCTGAAGCTTTCTTT.